The source of this T cell receptor (beta chain) is a study of neoadjuvant anti-PD-1 for oral cavity cancer. Study overall: Patients without progression received a fourth nivolumab dose around day 43, then surgical resection on days 50-56.

Blood libraries mostly used approximately 450 ng genomic DNA, six replicates each. Sequencing was performed with immunoSEQ multiplex PCR; in TCRdb, only in-frame clones are kept and a portion is missing. The data contain about 14,000 clones, approximately 73% of them singletons. Germline V gives CDR1 MGHRA, CDR2 YSYEKL. The CDR3 loop spans 17 amino acids. V gave up 2 bases and J gave up 7 bases; unmatched junction bases: 14. Documented time point: after neoadjuvant nivolumab, at surgical resection. No culture or expansion preceded analysis of these blood cells. The chain recombines TRBV4-1 with TRBJ2-1, with 7 bases that match TRBD2. The receptor was isolated from a person aged 35-80 years with oral cavity squamous cell carcinoma. This sample comprised PBMCs, obtained after nivolumab (anti-PD-1) treatment. The CDR3, as DNA: TGCGCCAGCAGCCAAATGGACGGCGGGAGTAGCATAAATGAGCAGTTCTTC. Translation: CASSQMDGGSSINEQFF.